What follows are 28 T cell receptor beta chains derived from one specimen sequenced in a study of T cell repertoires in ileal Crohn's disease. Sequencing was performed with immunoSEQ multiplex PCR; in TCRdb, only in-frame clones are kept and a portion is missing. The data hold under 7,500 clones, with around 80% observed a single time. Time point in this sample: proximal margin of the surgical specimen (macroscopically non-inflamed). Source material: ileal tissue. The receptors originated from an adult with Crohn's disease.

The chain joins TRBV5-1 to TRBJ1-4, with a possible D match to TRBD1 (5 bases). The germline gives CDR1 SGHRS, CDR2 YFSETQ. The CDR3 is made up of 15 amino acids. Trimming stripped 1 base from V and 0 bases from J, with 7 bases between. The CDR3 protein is CASSLTGATNEKLFF. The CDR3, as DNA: TGCGCCAGCAGCTTGACGGGGGCAACTAATGAAAAACTGTTTTTT. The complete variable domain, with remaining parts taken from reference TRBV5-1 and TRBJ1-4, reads KAGVTQTPRYLIKTRGQQVTLSCSPISGHRSVSWYQQTPGQGLQFLFEYFSETQRNKGNFPGRFSGRQFSNSRSEMNVSTLELGDSALYLCASSLTGATNEKLFFGSGTQLSVL.

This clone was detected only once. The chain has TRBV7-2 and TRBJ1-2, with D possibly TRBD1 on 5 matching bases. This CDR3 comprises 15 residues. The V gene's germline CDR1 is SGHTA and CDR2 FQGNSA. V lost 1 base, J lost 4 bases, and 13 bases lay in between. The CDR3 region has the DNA TGTGCCAGCAGCTTAGTCGTTTTCGGGGCCTATGGCTACACCTTC. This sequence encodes CASSLVVFGAYGYTF.

In nucleotides, the CDR3 is TGTGCCAGCAGCGCCCCAGGAAGGGGCGAGGCGTCCTATGGCTACACCTTC. Its translation: CASSAPGRGEASYGYTF. This chain links TRBV7-9 with TRBJ1-2, with D possibly TRBD1 on 5 matching bases. This CDR3 region has 17 residues. Germline CDR1 is SEHNR and CDR2 is FQNEAQ (reference sequence). Trimming cost V 5 bases and J 4 bases, with 23 bases left between them.

The CDR3 DNA sequence: TGTGCCAGCAGCTTGGCTTCTAGCGGGGGGCGGGAGACCCAGTACTTC. Protein: CASSLASSGGRETQYF. The chain joins TRBV5-4 to TRBJ2-5, with 11 bases that match TRBD2. V lost 0 bases, J lost 5 bases, and 6 bases stayed unmatched. This CDR3 has 16 amino acids. The V gene's germline CDR1 is SGHNT and CDR2 YYREEE (reference sequence).

Here the CDR3 DNA reads TGTGCCAGCAGCTTAGTCACGGGGAGGGAGACCCAGTACTTC. This encodes CASSLVTGRETQYF. The genes are TRBV7-9 and TRBJ2-5; D is possibly TRBD2 (6 bases). The germline CDR1 and CDR2 sequences are SEHNR and FQNEAQ (reference sequence). CDR3 size: 14 residues. Trimming pared 1 base from V and 5 bases from J, leaving 11 bases between.

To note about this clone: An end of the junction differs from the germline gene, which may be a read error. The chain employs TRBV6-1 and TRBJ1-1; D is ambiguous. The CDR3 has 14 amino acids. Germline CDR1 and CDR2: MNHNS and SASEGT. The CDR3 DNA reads TGTGCCAGCAGTGAACGTGGGTACAGCTCCATCATCGTCTTT. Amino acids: CASSERGYSSIIVF.

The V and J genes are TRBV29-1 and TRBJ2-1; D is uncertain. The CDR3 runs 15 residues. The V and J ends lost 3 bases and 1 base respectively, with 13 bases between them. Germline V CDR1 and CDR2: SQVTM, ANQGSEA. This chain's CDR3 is CSVETPRSSYNEQFF. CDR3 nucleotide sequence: TGCAGCGTTGAGACCCCGAGGTCATCCTACAATGAGCAGTTCTTC.

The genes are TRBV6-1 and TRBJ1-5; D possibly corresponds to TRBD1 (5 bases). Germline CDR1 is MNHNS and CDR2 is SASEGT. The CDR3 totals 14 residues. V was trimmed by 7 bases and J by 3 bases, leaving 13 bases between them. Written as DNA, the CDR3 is TGTGCCAGCATCGCGGGCAGGGCCAATCAGCCCCAGCATTTT. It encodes CASIAGRANQPQHF.

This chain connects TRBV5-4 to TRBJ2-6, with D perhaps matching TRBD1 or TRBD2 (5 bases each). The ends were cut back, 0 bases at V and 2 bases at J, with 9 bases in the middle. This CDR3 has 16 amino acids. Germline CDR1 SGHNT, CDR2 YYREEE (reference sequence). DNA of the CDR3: TGTGCCAGCAGCTTGGACGGGGCCACTGGGGCCAACGTCCTGACTTTC. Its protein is CASSLDGATGANVLTF.

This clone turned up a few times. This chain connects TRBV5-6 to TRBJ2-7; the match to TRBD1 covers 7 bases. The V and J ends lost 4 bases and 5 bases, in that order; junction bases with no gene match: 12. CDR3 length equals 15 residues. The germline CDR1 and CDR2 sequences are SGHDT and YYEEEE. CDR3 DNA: TGTGCCAGCAGCACCGTGGAGAGGGGGCGGCACGAGCAGTACTTC. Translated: CASSTVERGRHEQYF. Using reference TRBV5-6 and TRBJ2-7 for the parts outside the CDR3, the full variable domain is DAGVTQSPTHLIKTRGQQVTLRCSPKSGHDTVSWYQQALGQGPQFIFQYYEEEERQRGNFPDRFSGHQFPNYSSELNVNALLLGDSALYLCASSTVERGRHEQYFGPGTRLTVT.

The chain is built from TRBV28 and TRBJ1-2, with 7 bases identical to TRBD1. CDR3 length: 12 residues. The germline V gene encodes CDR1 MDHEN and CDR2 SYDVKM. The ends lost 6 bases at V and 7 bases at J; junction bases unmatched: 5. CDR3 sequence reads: CASREGGRGYTF. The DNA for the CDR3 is TGTGCCAGCAGGGAAGGGGGCCGTGGCTACACCTTC.

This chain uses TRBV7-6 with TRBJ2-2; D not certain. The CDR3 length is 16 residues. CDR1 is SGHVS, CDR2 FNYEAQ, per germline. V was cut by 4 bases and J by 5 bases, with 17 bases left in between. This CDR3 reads CASSSVGGSSTGELFF. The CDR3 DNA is TGTGCCAGCAGCTCTGTGGGCGGTTCTTCTACCGGGGAGCTGTTTTTT.

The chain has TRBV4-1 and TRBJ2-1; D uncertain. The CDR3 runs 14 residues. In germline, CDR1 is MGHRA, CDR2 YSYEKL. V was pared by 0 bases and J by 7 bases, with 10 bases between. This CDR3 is CASSQDPAANEQFF. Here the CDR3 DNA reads TGCGCCAGCAGCCAAGATCCGGCCGCAAATGAGCAGTTCTTC.

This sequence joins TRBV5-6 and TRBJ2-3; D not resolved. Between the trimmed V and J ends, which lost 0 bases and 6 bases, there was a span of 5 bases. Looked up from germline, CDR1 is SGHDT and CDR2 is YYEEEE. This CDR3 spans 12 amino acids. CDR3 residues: CASSLAGDTQYF. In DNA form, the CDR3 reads TGTGCCAGCAGCTTGGCCGGGGATACGCAGTATTTT.

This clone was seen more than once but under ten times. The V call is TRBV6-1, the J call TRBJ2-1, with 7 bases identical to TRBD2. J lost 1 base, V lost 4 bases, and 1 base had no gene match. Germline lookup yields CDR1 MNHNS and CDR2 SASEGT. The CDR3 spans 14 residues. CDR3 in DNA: TGTGCCAGCAGTGTGGGGGGGTCCTACAATGAGCAGTTCTTC. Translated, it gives CASSVGGSYNEQFF.

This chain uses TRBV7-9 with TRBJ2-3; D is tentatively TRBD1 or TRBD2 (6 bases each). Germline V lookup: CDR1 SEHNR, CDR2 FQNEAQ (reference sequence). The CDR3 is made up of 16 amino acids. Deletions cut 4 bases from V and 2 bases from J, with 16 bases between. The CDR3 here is CASSSRGLTPTDTQYF. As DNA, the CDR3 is TGTGCCAGCAGCTCCAGGGGACTCACCCCCACAGATACGCAGTATTTT. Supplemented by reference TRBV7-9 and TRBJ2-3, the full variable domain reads DTGVSQNPRHKITKRGQNVTFRCDPISEHNRLYWYRQTLGQGPEFLTYFQNEAQLEKSRLLSDRFSAERPKGSFSTLEIQRTEQGDSAMYLCASSSRGLTPTDTQYFGPGTRLTVL.

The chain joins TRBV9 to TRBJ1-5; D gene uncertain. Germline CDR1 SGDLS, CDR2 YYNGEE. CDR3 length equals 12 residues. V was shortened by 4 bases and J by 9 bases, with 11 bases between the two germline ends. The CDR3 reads CASSSLEGPQHF. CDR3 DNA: TGTGCCAGCAGCTCTTTAGAGGGGCCCCAGCATTTT.

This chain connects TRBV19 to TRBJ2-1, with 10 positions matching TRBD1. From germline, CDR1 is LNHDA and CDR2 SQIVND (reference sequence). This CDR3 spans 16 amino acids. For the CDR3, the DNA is TGTGCTAGTCAAGCGAATCGGGACAGGGGCTACAATGAGCAGTTCTTC. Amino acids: CASQANRDRGYNEQFF.

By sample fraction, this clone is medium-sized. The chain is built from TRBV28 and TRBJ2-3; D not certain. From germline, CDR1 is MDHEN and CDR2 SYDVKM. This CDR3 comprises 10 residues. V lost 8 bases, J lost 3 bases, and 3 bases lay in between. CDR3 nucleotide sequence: TGTGCCAGCGGTACAGATACGCAGTATTTT. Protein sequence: CASGTDTQYF.

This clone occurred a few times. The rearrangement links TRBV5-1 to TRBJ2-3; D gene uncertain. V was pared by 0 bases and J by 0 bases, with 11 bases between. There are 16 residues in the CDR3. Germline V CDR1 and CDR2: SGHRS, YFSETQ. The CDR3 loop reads CASSLEGLVSTDTQYF. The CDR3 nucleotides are TGCGCCAGCAGCTTGGAAGGCCTAGTTAGCACAGATACGCAGTATTTT. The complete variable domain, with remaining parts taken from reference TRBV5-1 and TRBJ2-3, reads KAGVTQTPRYLIKTRGQQVTLSCSPISGHRSVSWYQQTPGQGLQFLFEYFSETQRNKGNFPGRFSGRQFSNSRSEMNVSTLELGDSALYLCASSLEGLVSTDTQYFGPGTRLTVL.

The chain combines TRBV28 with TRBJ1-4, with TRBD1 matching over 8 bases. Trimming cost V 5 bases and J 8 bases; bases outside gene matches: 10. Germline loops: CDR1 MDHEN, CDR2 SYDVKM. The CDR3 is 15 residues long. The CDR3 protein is CASSGDRGGAEKLFF. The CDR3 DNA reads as TGTGCCAGCAGTGGAGACAGGGGAGGAGCAGAAAAACTGTTTTTT.

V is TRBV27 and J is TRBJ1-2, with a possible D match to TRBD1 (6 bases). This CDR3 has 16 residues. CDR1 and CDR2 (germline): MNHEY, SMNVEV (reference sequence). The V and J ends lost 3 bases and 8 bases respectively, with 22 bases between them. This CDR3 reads CASSFQTGGGAEGYTF. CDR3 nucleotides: TGTGCCAGCAGTTTTCAGACCGGAGGGGGGGCGGAGGGCTACACCTTC.

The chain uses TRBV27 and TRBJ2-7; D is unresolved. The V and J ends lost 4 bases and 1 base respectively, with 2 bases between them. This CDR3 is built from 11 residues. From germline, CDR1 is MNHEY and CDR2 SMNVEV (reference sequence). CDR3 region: CASSSSYEQYF. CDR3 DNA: TGTGCCAGCAGTTCTTCCTACGAGCAGTACTTC.

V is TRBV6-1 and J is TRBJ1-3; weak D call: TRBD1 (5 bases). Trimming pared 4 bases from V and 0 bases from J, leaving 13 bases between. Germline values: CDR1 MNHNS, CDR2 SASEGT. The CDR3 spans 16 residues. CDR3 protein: CASSGPAGSSGNTIYF. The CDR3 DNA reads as TGTGCCAGCAGTGGGCCAGCAGGGAGCTCTGGAAACACCATATATTTT.

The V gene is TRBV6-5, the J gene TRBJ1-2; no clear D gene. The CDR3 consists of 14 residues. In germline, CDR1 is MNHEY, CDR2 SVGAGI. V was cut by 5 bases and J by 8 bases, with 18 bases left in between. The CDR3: CASSEVAAGWGYTF. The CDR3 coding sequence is TGTGCCAGCAGTGAAGTGGCAGCAGGCTGGGGCTACACCTTC.

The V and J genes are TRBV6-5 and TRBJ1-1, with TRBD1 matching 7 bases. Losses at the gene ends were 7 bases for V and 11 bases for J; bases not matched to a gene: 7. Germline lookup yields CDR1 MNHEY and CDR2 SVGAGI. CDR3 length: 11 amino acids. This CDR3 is CASTKQGRAFF. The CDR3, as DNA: TGTGCCAGCACCAAACAGGGGAGGGCTTTCTTT.

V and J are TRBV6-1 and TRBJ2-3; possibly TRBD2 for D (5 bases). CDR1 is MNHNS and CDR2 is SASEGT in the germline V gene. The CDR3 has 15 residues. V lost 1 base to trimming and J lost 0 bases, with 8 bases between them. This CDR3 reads CASSEVRTSTDTQYF. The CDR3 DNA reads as TGTGCCAGCAGTGAAGTTAGGACTAGCACAGATACGCAGTATTTT.

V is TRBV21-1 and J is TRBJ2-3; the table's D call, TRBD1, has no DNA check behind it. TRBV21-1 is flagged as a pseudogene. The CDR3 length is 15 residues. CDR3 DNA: TGTGCCAGCAGGAACAGGGGGACTAGCACAGATACGCAGTATTTT. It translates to CASRNRGTSTDTQYF.